The sample holds a few counts of the clone carrying this T cell receptor beta chain. The antigen is undetermined. The sample comes from a study of T cells in Graves' hyperthyroidism and ophthalmopathy. Whole-study results and caveats: Expanded thyroid clonotypes (above 0.001) were mostly also found in blood. A model of 13 V-J features distinguished ophthalmopathy from stable hyperthyroidism.

The germline gives CDR1 WSHSY, CDR2 SAAADI. This CDR3 region has 14 residues. Trimming removed 6 bases from V and 11 bases from J; junction bases left unmatched: 14. TCR beta CDR3 region amplification was performed from RNA transcripts. When the TCR CDR3 underwent first-round RT-PCR, the HTBI primer set was used. Each CDR3 protein is one row after TCRdb ran MiXCR on the multiplex PCR reads. The sample carries roughly 500,000 distinct CDR3 sequences, about 45% recorded once. Any patient presenting with uncontrolled infection, other autoimmune disease, pregnancy or lactation was left out. Thyroid ultrasound and orbital computed tomography, with clinical symptoms and serum thyroxine and TRAb, informed diagnoses.

This receptor was identified in an adult woman with Graves' disease, either hyperthyroidism or ophthalmopathy (not recorded which). The chain uses TRBV10-2 and TRBJ1-1, with 8 bases that match TRBD1. Material: peripheral blood or thyroid tissue (not recorded which). CDR3 protein: CASRDRVGVLDAFF. The CDR3 region has the DNA TGCGCCAGCAGGGACAGGGTGGGCGTACTGGATGCTTTCTTT.